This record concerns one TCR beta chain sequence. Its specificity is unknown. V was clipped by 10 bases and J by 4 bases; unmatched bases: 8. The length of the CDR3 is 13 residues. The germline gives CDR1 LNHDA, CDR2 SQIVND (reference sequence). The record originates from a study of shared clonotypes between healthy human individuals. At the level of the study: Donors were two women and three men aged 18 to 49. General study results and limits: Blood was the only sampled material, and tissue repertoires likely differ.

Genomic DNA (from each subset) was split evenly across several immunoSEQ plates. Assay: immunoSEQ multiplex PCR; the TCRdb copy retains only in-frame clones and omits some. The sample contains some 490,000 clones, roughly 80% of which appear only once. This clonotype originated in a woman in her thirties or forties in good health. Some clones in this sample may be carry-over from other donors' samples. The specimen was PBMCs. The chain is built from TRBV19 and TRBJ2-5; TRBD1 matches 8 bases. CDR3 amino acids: CATGQGGGETQYF. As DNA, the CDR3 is TGTGCCACCGGACAGGGCGGTGGAGAGACCCAGTACTTC.